This TCR beta chain was identified during a study of cytomegalovirus exposure and HLA in healthy donors. Points from the study as a whole: Most sequenced TCRs were rare (though some public TCRs occurred in many donors). According to the study, 150 to 200 TCR beta chains were cytomegalovirus-associated. Three chains linked to CMV were shown in vitro to be specific for CMV antigens.

CDR1 SGHAT and CDR2 FQNNGV come from the germline V gene. CDR3 length equals 14 residues. Deletions cut 0 bases from V and 5 bases from J, with 8 bases between. This clone was seen only once. The target antigen is unknown. Data came from immunoSEQ multiplex PCR; TCRdb stores just in-frame clones and leaves some out. In the table there are approximately 220,000 clones, 75% to 95% of which are singletons. The donors were part of the validation cohort, which consisted of more than 90 subjects and was separate from the first cohort of 666 subjects. This clonotype was sampled from a woman between 18 and 30 years old in good health and CMV-seronegative. Sample: PBMCs. The chain links TRBV11-2 to TRBJ2-1; unclear D gene. The CDR3 DNA reads as TGTGCCAGCAGCTTAGACCGGGTTGACAATGAGCAGTTCTTC. Its protein is CASSLDRVDNEQFF.